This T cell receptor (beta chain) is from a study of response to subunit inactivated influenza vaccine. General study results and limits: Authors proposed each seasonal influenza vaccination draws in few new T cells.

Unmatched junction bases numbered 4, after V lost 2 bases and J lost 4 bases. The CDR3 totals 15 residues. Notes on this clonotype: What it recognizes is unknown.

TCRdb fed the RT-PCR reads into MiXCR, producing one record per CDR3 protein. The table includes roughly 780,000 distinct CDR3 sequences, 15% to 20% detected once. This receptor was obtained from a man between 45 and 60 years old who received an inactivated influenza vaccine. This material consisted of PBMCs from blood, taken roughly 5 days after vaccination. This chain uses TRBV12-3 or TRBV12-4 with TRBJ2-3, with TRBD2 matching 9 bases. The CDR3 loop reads CASSLQGGRADTQYF. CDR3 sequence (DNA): TGTGCCAGCAGTTTACAGGGCGGGAGGGCAGATACGCAGTATTTT.